The sequence of this T cell receptor (beta chain) was determined in a study of T cell responses to AZD1222 COVID-19 vaccine. The study's findings and limits: Regions left unmutated in variants are reportedly the target of nearly half of spike-specific TCRs.

Method: immunoSEQ multiplex PCR; TCRdb's copy keeps in-frame clones and lacks some. Of tens of thousands of clones listed, approximately 91% were seen once; the top ten hold around 21%. Germline CDR1 is SGHAT and CDR2 is FQNNGV. V was pared by 3 bases and J by 1 base, with 4 bases between. The CDR3 runs 13 residues. This clone was observed a single time. Antigen specificity is unknown. Sample: peripheral blood, taken on day 0 of AZD1222 vaccination. The clonotype originates from an adult in good health. This sequence joins TRBV11-2 and TRBJ2-1; D gene unclear. In DNA, the CDR3 is TGTGCCAGCAGCTTGGGTTCCTACAATGAGCAGTTCTTC. It encodes CASSLGSYNEQFF.